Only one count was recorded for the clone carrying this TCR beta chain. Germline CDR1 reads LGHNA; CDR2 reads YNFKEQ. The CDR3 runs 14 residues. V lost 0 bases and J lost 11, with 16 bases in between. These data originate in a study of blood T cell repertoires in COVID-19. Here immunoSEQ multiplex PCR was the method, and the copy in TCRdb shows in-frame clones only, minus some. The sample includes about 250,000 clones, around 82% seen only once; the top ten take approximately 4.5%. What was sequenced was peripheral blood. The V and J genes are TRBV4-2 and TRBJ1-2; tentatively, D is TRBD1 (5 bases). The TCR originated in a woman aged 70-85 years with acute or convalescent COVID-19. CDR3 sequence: CASSQDSGTATYTF. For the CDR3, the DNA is TGTGCCAGCAGCCAAGATTCCGGGACTGCCACTTACACCTTC.